Following are 30 T cell receptor beta chains from one sample sequenced in a study of blood T cell repertoires in COVID-19. Profiled with immunoSEQ multiplex PCR; TCRdb holds only in-frame clones, not every one. This sample has 250,000 to 300,000 clones, with 91% found just once. Sequences were obtained from peripheral blood. These receptors all come from a woman younger than 45 with COVID-19, enrolled during active disease.

The genes are TRBV30 and TRBJ1-4, with D hard to call. The CDR3 is 14 residues long. V was pared by 0 bases and J by 8 bases, with 13 bases between. The germline gives CDR1 GTSNPN, CDR2 SVGIG (reference sequence). The CDR3 coding sequence is TGTGCCTGGAGTGTAACCAGCGTGGCGGAAAAACTGTTTTTT. Protein product: CAWSVTSVAEKLFF.

The gene calls are TRBV4-1 and TRBJ2-5, with 12 nucleotides matching TRBD2. The ends lost 0 bases at V and 7 bases at J; junction bases unmatched: 9. The CDR3 is made up of 17 amino acids. Per the germline V gene, CDR1 is MGHRA and CDR2 is YSYEKL. CDR3 residues: CASSQEGLAGPSGTQYF. In DNA, the CDR3 is TGCGCCAGCAGCCAAGAAGGACTAGCGGGGCCCAGTGGGACCCAGTACTTC.

V gene TRBV5-1 combines with J gene TRBJ2-5; 7 positions agree with TRBD2. J gave up 5 bases and V 1 base, and 5 bases lay outside the gene matches. This CDR3 is 14 amino acids long. Germline values: CDR1 SGHRS, CDR2 YFSETQ. Here the CDR3 reads CASSLWTRRETQYF. CDR3 in DNA: TGCGCCAGCAGCTTGTGGACTAGGCGGGAGACCCAGTACTTC.

This clone was counted a single time. The chain uses TRBV7-2 and TRBJ2-3, with a possible D match to TRBD2 (6 bases). The CDR3 extends over 15 amino acids. The ends were cut back, 4 bases at V and 6 bases at J, with 17 bases in the middle. CDR1 is SGHTA and CDR2 is FQGNSA in the germline V gene. CDR3 sequence: CASSYYGGRRDTQYF. Here the CDR3 DNA reads TGTGCCAGCAGCTATTACGGAGGGCGGAGGGATACGCAGTATTTT.

V gene TRBV28 combines with J gene TRBJ2-7; a weak D match, TRBD1 (5 bases). The CDR3 sequence is 14 residues long. Germline-derived CDR1 and CDR2 are MDHEN and SYDVKM. V dropped 8 bases and J dropped 2 bases, with 16 bases sitting between them. The CDR3 is CASHDPAGPYEQYF. The DNA of the CDR3 is TGTGCCAGCCACGACCCGGCAGGGCCCTACGAGCAGTACTTC.

CDR3 loop: CATETGTANTGELFF. DNA for the CDR3: TGCGCCACCGAAACCGGGACAGCAAACACCGGGGAGCTGTTTTTT. The V call is TRBV5-1, the J call TRBJ2-2; 7 nucleotides match TRBD1. Germline lookup yields CDR1 SGHRS and CDR2 YFSETQ. This CDR3 spans 15 amino acids. The trim removed 9 bases at V and 2 bases at J, leaving 10 bases unmatched.

V is TRBV5-6 and J is TRBJ2-7; 9 bases map to TRBD1. Germline V gives CDR1 SGHDT, CDR2 YYEEEE. The CDR3 runs to 14 residues. V shed 4 bases, J shed 4 bases, and the junction held 6 bases outside the gene matches. CDR3 DNA sequence: TGTGCCAGCAGCCCGAATGACAGGGGGTACGAGCAGTACTTC. Its protein is CASSPNDRGYEQYF.

The rearrangement uses TRBV25-1 and TRBJ2-7; 7 nucleotides agree with TRBD2. This CDR3 has 13 residues. Germline lookup yields CDR1 MGHDK and CDR2 SYGVNS. V lost 3 bases, J lost 5 bases, and 4 bases stayed unmatched. In nucleotides, the CDR3 is TGTGCCAGCAGTGAGGCGGGGGACCACGAGCAGTACTTC. It yields the protein CASSEAGDHEQYF.

The V gene is TRBV19, the J gene TRBJ1-1; 9 bases are shared with TRBD1. The CDR3 length is 15 residues. The ends lost 6 bases at V and 2 bases at J; junction bases unmatched: 7. Germline V gene lookup returns CDR1 LNHDA and CDR2 SQIVND (reference sequence). The CDR3 DNA reads as TGTGCCAGTAGGGGAAGGGACAGGGAAAACACTGAAGCTTTCTTT. Protein product: CASRGRDRENTEAFF. The full variable domain, in which reference TRBV19 and TRBJ1-1 provide the parts outside the CDR3, is DGGITQSPKYLFRKEGQNVTLSCEQNLNHDAMYWYRQDPGQGLRLIYYSQIVNDFQKGDIAEGYSVSREKKESFPLTVTSAQKNPTAFYLCASRGRDRENTEAFFGQGTRLTVV.

This chain connects TRBV6-2 or TRBV6-3 to TRBJ2-5; TRBD1 aligns across 8 bases. The CDR3 totals 16 residues. Germline-derived CDR1 and CDR2 are MNHEY and SVGEGT. With 2 bases clipped from V and 1 base from J, the junction kept 6 bases outside the gene matches. CDR3 protein: CASSYPRTGLQETQYF. The CDR3 nucleotides are TGTGCCAGCAGTTACCCCCGGACAGGGCTCCAAGAGACCCAGTACTTC.

The chain carries TRBV19 and TRBJ2-5, with TRBD2 identical over 8 bases. CDR3 length: 15 amino acids. Per the germline V gene, CDR1 is LNHDA and CDR2 is SQIVND (reference sequence). V trimming: 4 bases; J trimming: 2 bases; junction bases outside the gene matches: 6. This CDR3 is CASSKIAGWQETQYF. The CDR3 DNA reads TGTGCCAGTAGTAAAATAGCGGGGTGGCAAGAGACCCAGTACTTC.

V and J are TRBV24-1 and TRBJ2-1, with TRBD1 identical over 10 bases. Germline loops: CDR1 KGHDR, CDR2 SFDVKD. The length of the CDR3 is 15 residues. With 5 bases clipped from V and 4 bases from J, the junction kept 4 bases outside the gene matches. The CDR3 protein is CATSAAGQGYNEQFF. CDR3 sequence (DNA): TGTGCCACCAGTGCGGCGGGACAGGGGTACAATGAGCAGTTCTTC.

This sequence joins TRBV27 and TRBJ2-7, with 8 bases that match TRBD2. The CDR3 is 13 residues long. Germline trimming cut 6 bases from V and 6 bases from J; bases unmatched to any gene: 7. Looked up from germline, CDR1 is MNHEY and CDR2 is SMNVEV (reference sequence). The CDR3 protein is CASRPLRGGEQYF. The DNA of the CDR3 is TGTGCCAGCAGACCTCTCCGGGGGGGCGAGCAGTACTTC.

This clone was counted once. The J gene is TRBJ1-2, the V gene TRBV29-1, with TRBD1 matching over 7 bases. Germline trimming cut 7 bases from V and 4 bases from J; bases unmatched to any gene: 9. This CDR3 region has 13 residues. CDR1 is SQVTM and CDR2 is ANQGSEA in the germline V gene. CDR3 protein: CSDQGQLSYGYTF. In DNA, the CDR3 is TGCAGCGACCAGGGACAGCTGTCCTATGGCTACACCTTC. The full variable domain, completed using reference TRBV29-1 and TRBJ1-2, is SAVISQKPSRDICQRGTSLTIQCQVDSQVTMMFWYRQQPGQSLTLIATANQGSEATYESGFVIDKFPISRPNLTFSTLTVSNMSPEDSSIYLCSDQGQLSYGYTFGSGTRLTVV.

The V and J genes are TRBV5-1 and TRBJ2-1, with TRBD2 matching 12 bases. Germline V gene sequence: CDR1 SGHRS, CDR2 YFSETQ. Unmatched junction bases numbered 6, after V lost 2 bases and J lost 9 bases. This CDR3 is 15 amino acids long. The CDR3 DNA reads as TGCGCCAGCAGCTTAGTGACTAGCGGGAGAGGTGAGCAGTTCTTC. It codes for CASSLVTSGRGEQFF.

The chain employs TRBV3-1 (or the pseudogene TRBV3-2) and TRBJ2-1; 10 nucleotides line up with TRBD1. The CDR3 is 16 amino acids. The V segment lost 0 bases and the J segment 10 bases; nucleotides outside the gene matches: 9. Germline CDR1 LGHDT, CDR2 YNNKEL (reference sequence). Here the CDR3 DNA reads TGTGCCAGCAGCCAAGATCGGGGGACAGGGGATGGGGAGCAGTTCTTC. This gives the protein CASSQDRGTGDGEQFF.

The rearrangement uses TRBV12-3 or TRBV12-4 and TRBJ2-7; no definite D call. CDR3 length: 12 residues. Trimming took 3 bases from V and 2 from J, leaving 5 bases between them. The CDR3 here is CASSLTPYEQYF. CDR3 sequence (DNA): TGTGCCAGCAGTTTGACACCCTACGAGCAGTACTTC.

This clone has a single count. The chain links TRBV3-1 (or the pseudogene TRBV3-2) to TRBJ2-7, with 9 bases aligning to TRBD2. This CDR3 has 16 amino acids. V dropped 1 base and J dropped 1; count of bases not matched to a gene: 5. The germline CDR1 and CDR2 sequences are LGHDT and YNNKEL (reference sequence). CDR3 DNA: TGTGCCAGCAGCCAAGGGACTAGCGCTGTATCCTACGAGCAGTACTTC. Translated, it gives CASSQGTSAVSYEQYF.

The gene calls are TRBV30 and TRBJ2-1; D uncertain. The germline V and J ends were trimmed by 6 bases and 2 bases, with 14 bases remaining between them. The CDR3 is made up of 14 amino acids. Germline lookup yields CDR1 GTSNPN and CDR2 SVGIG (reference sequence). The CDR3 nucleotides are TGTGCCTGCAGGATACCGATGACCTACAATGAGCAGTTCTTC. This encodes CACRIPMTYNEQFF. Variable domain in full (rest from reference TRBV30 and TRBJ2-1): SQTIHQWPATLVQPVGSPLSLECTVEGTSNPNLYWYRQAAGRGLQLLFYSVGIGQISSEVPQNLSASRPQDRQFILSSKKLLLSDSGFYLCACRIPMTYNEQFFGPGTRLTVL.

V is TRBV11-2 and J is TRBJ1-4; D remains ambiguous. Germline CDR1 reads SGHAT; CDR2 reads FQNNGV. This CDR3 is 16 amino acids long. Trimming removed 1 base at V and 0 bases at J, with 9 bases between. The CDR3 protein is CASSLVRTTTNEKLFF. As DNA, the CDR3 is TGTGCCAGCAGCTTAGTTCGCACAACAACTAATGAAAAACTGTTTTTT.

The J gene is TRBJ1-4, the V gene TRBV3-1 (or the pseudogene TRBV3-2); D is unclear. This CDR3 is built from 13 residues. V was clipped by 1 base and J by 8 bases, with 8 bases between them. Germline CDR1 LGHDT, CDR2 YNNKEL (reference sequence). The CDR3 loop reads CASSQVAREKLFF. In nucleotides, the CDR3 is TGTGCCAGCAGCCAAGTGGCTAGGGAAAAACTGTTTTTT.

V usage is TRBV19 and J usage is TRBJ2-7, with D hard to call. V was trimmed by 4 bases and J by 6 bases, leaving 13 bases between them. CDR1 is LNHDA, CDR2 SQIVND, per germline (reference sequence). The CDR3 is 13 amino acids. This chain's CDR3 is CASSTSLVLEQYF. The CDR3 coding sequence is TGTGCCAGTAGTACCTCCTTAGTTCTCGAGCAGTACTTC. Supplemented by reference TRBV19 and TRBJ2-7, the full variable domain reads DGGITQSPKYLFRKEGQNVTLSCEQNLNHDAMYWYRQDPGQGLRLIYYSQIVNDFQKGDIAEGYSVSREKKESFPLTVTSAQKNPTAFYLCASSTSLVLEQYFGPGTRLTVT.

This chain uses TRBV3-1 (or the pseudogene TRBV3-2) with TRBJ2-7; 8 bases map to TRBD2. The length of the CDR3 is 15 residues. Trimming removed 0 bases from V and 6 bases from J; junction bases left unmatched: 7. Germline-derived CDR1 and CDR2 are LGHDT and YNNKEL (reference sequence). The CDR3 bases are TGTGCCAGCAGCCAAGATCAGAGCGGGAGTTCCGAGCAGTACTTC. Translation: CASSQDQSGSSEQYF.

This chain connects TRBV5-1 to TRBJ1-1; perhaps TRBD1 as D (5 bases). This CDR3 is 14 amino acids long. The ends were cut back, 3 bases at V and 4 bases at J, with 13 bases in the middle. Germline V lookup: CDR1 SGHRS, CDR2 YFSETQ. DNA of the CDR3: TGCGCCAGCAGCTCGACAGTCGTGGGCACTGAAGCTTTCTTT. This codes for CASSSTVVGTEAFF.

This sequence joins TRBV7-7 and TRBJ1-5; D is undetermined. The CDR3 is made up of 13 amino acids. Looked up from germline, CDR1 is SSHAT and CDR2 is FNYEAQ (reference sequence). Between the trimmed V and J ends, which lost 3 bases and 2 bases, there was a span of 5 bases. CDR3 residues: CASSLTRNQPQHF. CDR3 coding DNA: TGTGCCAGCAGCTTGACTCGCAATCAGCCCCAGCATTTT.

V gene TRBV14 combines with J gene TRBJ1-1; D unresolved. From germline, CDR1 is SGHDN and CDR2 FVKESK. This CDR3 region has 13 residues. V lost 1 base and J lost 6, with 9 bases in between. The CDR3 here is CASSQVGRAEAFF. CDR3 bases: TGTGCCAGCAGCCAAGTAGGGCGGGCTGAAGCTTTCTTT.

This clone was detected once. The chain couples TRBV14 to TRBJ2-1, with a tentative D call TRBD1 (5 bases). Germline lookup yields CDR1 SGHDN and CDR2 FVKESK. Trimming took 0 bases from V and 8 from J, leaving 20 bases between them. The CDR3 has 17 residues. The CDR3 region is CASSQDKAGWASHEQFF. Here the CDR3 DNA reads TGTGCCAGCAGCCAAGATAAGGCAGGGTGGGCCTCGCATGAGCAGTTCTTC.

This clone appeared a single time. The chain is built from TRBV3-1 (or the pseudogene TRBV3-2) and TRBJ2-7; 8 nucleotides agree with TRBD1. The CDR3 covers 15 residues. J was trimmed by 6 bases and V by 2 bases; bases with no gene match: 9. Looked up from germline, CDR1 is LGHDT and CDR2 is YNNKEL (reference sequence). The chain's CDR3 is CASSQSDRVGGEQYF. The CDR3 bases are TGTGCCAGCAGCCAATCGGACAGGGTGGGGGGCGAGCAGTACTTC.

This clone was detected only a few times. This rearrangement joins TRBV5-4 to TRBJ1-1, with D unclear. Germline V lookup: CDR1 SGHNT, CDR2 YYREEE (reference sequence). V lost 0 bases to trimming and J lost 6 bases, with 6 bases between them. The CDR3 totals 12 residues. The CDR3 coding sequence is TGTGCCAGCAGCTTGGCCCCAGCTGAAGCTTTCTTT. As protein: CASSLAPAEAFF. Drawing the rest from reference TRBV5-4 and TRBJ1-1, the complete variable domain is ETGVTQSPTHLIKTRGQQVTLRCSSQSGHNTVSWYQQALGQGPQFIFQYYREEENGRGNFPPRFSGLQFPNYSSELNVNALELDDSALYLCASSLAPAEAFFGQGTRLTVV.

This clone appeared once. The chain joins TRBV7-3 to TRBJ1-3; 7 bases agree with TRBD1. J gave up 2 bases and V 3 bases, and 7 bases lay outside the gene matches. There are 16 residues in the CDR3. Germline V gene sequence: CDR1 SGHTA, CDR2 FQGTGA. CDR3 sequence reads: CASSLGHRGTGNTIYF. The CDR3 DNA reads TGTGCCAGCAGCTTGGGACACAGGGGTACTGGAAACACCATATATTTT.